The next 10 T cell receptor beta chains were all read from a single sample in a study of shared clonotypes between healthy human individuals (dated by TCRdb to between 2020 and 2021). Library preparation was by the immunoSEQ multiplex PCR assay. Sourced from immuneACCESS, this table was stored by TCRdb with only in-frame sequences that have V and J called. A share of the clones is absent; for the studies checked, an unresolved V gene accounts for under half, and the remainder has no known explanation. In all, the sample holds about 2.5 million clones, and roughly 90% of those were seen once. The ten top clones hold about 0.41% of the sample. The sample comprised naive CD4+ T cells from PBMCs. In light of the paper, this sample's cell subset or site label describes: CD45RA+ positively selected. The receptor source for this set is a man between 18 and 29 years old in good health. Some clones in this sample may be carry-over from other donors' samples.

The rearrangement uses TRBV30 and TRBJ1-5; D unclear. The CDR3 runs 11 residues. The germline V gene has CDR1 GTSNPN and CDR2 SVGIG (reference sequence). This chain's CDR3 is CAGGENQPQHF. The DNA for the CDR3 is TGTGCTGGTGGGGAGAATCAGCCCCAGCATTTT.

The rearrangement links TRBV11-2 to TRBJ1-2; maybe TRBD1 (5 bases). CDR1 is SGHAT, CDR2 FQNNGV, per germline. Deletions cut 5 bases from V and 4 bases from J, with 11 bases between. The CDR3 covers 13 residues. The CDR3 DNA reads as TGTGCCAGCAGCCGACCTCAGGGCTATGGCTACACCTTC. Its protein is CASSRPQGYGYTF. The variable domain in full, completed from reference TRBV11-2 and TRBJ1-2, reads EAGVAQSPRYKIIEKRQSVAFWCNPISGHATLYWYQQILGQGPKLLIQFQNNGVVDDSQLPKDRFSAERLKGVDSTLKIQPAKLEDSAVYLCASSRPQGYGYTFGSGTRLTVV.

CDR3 sequence: CASRTWDSGNVEQFF. Here the CDR3 DNA reads TGTGCCAGCAGGACGTGGGATAGCGGGAATGTTGAGCAGTTCTTC. The genes are TRBV27 and TRBJ2-1, with 8 bases aligning to TRBD2. CDR3 length equals 15 residues. The V gene end was trimmed by 6 bases and the J gene end by 9 bases; junction bases not matched to a gene: 13. CDR1 is MNHEY and CDR2 is SMNVEV in the germline V gene (reference sequence).

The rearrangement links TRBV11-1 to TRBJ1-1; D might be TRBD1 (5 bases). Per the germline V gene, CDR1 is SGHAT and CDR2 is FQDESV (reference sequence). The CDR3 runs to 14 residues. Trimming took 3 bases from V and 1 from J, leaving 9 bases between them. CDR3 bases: TGTGCCAGCAGCTTGGCGGGGGAGAACACTGAAGCTTTCTTT. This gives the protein CASSLAGENTEAFF. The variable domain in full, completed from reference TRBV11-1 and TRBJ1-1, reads EAEVAQSPRYKITEKSQAVAFWCDPISGHATLYWYRQILGQGPELLVQFQDESVVDDSQLPKDRFSAERLKGVDSTLKIQPAELGDSAMYLCASSLAGENTEAFFGQGTRLTVV.

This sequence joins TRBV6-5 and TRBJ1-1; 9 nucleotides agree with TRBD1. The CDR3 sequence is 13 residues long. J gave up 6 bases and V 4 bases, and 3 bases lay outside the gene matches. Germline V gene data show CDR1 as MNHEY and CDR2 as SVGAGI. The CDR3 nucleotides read TGTGCCAGCAGTTCCGGGACAGGGTCTGAAGCTTTCTTT. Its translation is CASSSGTGSEAFF.

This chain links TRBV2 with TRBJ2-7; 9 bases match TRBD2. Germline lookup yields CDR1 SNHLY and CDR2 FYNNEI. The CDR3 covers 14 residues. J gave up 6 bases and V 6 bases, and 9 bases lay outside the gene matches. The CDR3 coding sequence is TGTGCCAGCAGGGGCCGGGCGGGAGGGAGCGAGCAGTACTTC. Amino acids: CASRGRAGGSEQYF.

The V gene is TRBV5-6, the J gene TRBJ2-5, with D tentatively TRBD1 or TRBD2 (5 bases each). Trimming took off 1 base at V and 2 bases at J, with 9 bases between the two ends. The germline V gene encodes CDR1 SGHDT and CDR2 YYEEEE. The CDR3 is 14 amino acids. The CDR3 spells CASSLRDLQETQYF. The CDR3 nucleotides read TGTGCCAGCAGCTTGAGGGACCTTCAAGAGACCCAGTACTTC.

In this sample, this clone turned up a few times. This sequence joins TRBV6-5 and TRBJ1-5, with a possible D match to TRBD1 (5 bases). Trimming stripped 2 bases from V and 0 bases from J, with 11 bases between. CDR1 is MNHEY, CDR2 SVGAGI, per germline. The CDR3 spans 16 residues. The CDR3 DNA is TGTGCCAGCAGTTACGGCGGGGCCGATAGCAATCAGCCCCAGCATTTT. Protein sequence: CASSYGGADSNQPQHF.

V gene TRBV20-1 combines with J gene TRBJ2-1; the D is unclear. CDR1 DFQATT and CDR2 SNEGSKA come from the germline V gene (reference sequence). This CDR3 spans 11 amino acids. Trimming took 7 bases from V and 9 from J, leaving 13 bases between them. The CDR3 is CSGPRVAEQFF. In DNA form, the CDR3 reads TGCAGTGGCCCCAGAGTTGCTGAGCAGTTCTTC.

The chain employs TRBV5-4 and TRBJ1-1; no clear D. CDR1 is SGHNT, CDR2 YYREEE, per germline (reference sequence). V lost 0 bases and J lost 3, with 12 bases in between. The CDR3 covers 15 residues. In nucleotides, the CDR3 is TGTGCCAGCAGCTTGGCGGAGGGATGGGACACTGAAGCTTTCTTT. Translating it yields CASSLAEGWDTEAFF.